This T cell receptor (beta chain) appears in the sequencing data of a study of immune cell composition in non-small cell lung cancer. Libraries were prepared by immunoSEQ multiplex PCR; TCRdb keeps only in-frame clonotypes and omits some of them. This table holds approximately 5,800 clones, over 75% found once. Trimming took off 6 bases at V and 5 bases at J, with 13 bases between the two ends. Looked up from germline, CDR1 is MNHEY and CDR2 is SVGAGI. This CDR3 spans 13 amino acids. The TCR was taken from a human donor with non-small cell lung cancer. Sequencing was carried out using lung tumor tissue. The J gene is TRBJ1-2, the V gene TRBV6-5; a weak D match, TRBD1 (5 bases). The chain's CDR3 is CASSPLGGYGYTF. The CDR3 nucleotides read TGTGCCAGCAGCCCGCTGGGGGGGTATGGCTACACCTTC.